One and the same sample provided the 20 T cell receptor beta chains below, sequenced in a study of T-cell reconstitution after alpha-beta-depleted transplantation in children. A library of TCRbeta sequences, prepared with unique molecular identifiers, was generated. Each CDR3 protein gets one entry after TCRdb re-called the PCR reads with MiXCR. The sample holds some 120,000 distinct CDR3 sequences, about a tenth seen once. The input for sequencing was PBMCs, mostly from graft donor cells, taken 180 days after TCRalphabeta/CD19-depleted stem cell transplant. The receptors stem from a girl under three years old who had a stem cell transplant for combined immunodeficiency, so the T cells may come from the graft donor.

This chain joins TRBV4-3 and TRBJ2-1, with 7 positions matching TRBD2. V dropped 1 base and J dropped 6; count of bases not matched to a gene: 6. The CDR3 length is 15 residues. From germline, CDR1 is LGHNA and CDR2 YSLEER. The CDR3 DNA follows: TGCGCCAGCAGCCAAGGCGCCGGGACTACCAATGAGCAGTTCTTC. As protein: CASSQGAGTTNEQFF.

This chain joins TRBV4-2 and TRBJ1-5; TRBD1 matches at 8 bases. V shed 4 bases and J 6 bases; nucleotides not matched to a gene: 5. The CDR3 runs 14 residues. Germline V gene sequence: CDR1 LGHNA, CDR2 YNFKEQ. The CDR3 spells CASSPRTGSQPQHF. DNA for the CDR3: TGTGCCAGCAGCCCCAGGACAGGGAGTCAGCCCCAGCATTTT.

The J gene is TRBJ1-1, the V gene TRBV30; weak D call: TRBD1 (6 bases). The germline V and J ends were trimmed by 0 bases and 1 base, with 9 bases remaining between them. Germline assignment: CDR1 GTSNPN and CDR2 SVGIG (reference sequence). The CDR3 contains 14 residues. In DNA form, the CDR3 reads TGTGCCTGGAGTGTAGGGGGGAAGAACACTGAAGCTTTCTTT. Its protein product is CAWSVGGKNTEAFF.

This clonotype showed up just a few times. The genes are TRBV5-1 and TRBJ2-5, with 11 bases fitting TRBD1. Germline V gene lookup returns CDR1 SGHRS and CDR2 YFSETQ. V lost 4 bases and J lost 5; bases outside the gene matches: 10. This CDR3 contains 16 residues. CDR3 sequence reads: CASSNRTGGFRETQYF. The CDR3 DNA reads TGCGCCAGCAGCAACCGGACAGGGGGCTTCAGGGAGACCCAGTACTTC.

There are many counts of this clonotype. The chain uses TRBV9 and TRBJ2-1; no reliable D call. Germline V gene data show CDR1 as SGDLS and CDR2 as YYNGEE. CDR3 length: 13 residues. V lost 3 bases, J lost 3 bases, and 7 bases lay in between. The CDR3 loop is CASSGNSYNEQFF. The CDR3 bases are TGTGCCAGCAGCGGAAACAGCTACAATGAGCAGTTCTTC.

The V and J genes are TRBV29-1 and TRBJ2-5, with unresolved D. Germline CDR1 and CDR2: SQVTM and ANQGSEA. The CDR3 loop spans 11 amino acids. V was trimmed by 7 bases and J by 3 bases, leaving 9 bases between them. The CDR3 coding sequence is TGCAGCGCGAGCAGGAAAGAGACCCAGTACTTC. Translated: CSASRKETQYF.

This clonotype was recorded a few times. The CDR3 DNA follows: TGTGCCAGCAGCTTAGTGGCAGGGGCCAAGAACACTGAAGCTTTCTTT. It is translated as CASSLVAGAKNTEAFF. The chain couples TRBV7-2 to TRBJ1-1; weak D call: TRBD1 (6 bases). Trimming pared 1 base from V and 1 base from J, leaving 13 bases between. Germline assignment: CDR1 SGHTA and CDR2 FQGNSA. The CDR3 consists of 16 residues.

The J gene is TRBJ2-1, the V gene TRBV29-1; TRBD2 aligns across 8 bases. The trim removed 7 bases at V and 9 bases at J, leaving 17 bases unmatched. CDR3 length: 15 residues. Germline V gene sequence: CDR1 SQVTM, CDR2 ANQGSEA. The CDR3 region has the DNA TGCAGCGGACTTCCGGGACTAGGCCCCAGAGCTGAGCAGTTCTTC. The encoded protein is CSGLPGLGPRAEQFF.

The chain has TRBV21-1 and TRBJ2-4; the tabulated D call, TRBD2, remains unverified against the DNA. TRBV21-1 is a recognized pseudogene. The CDR3 length is 17 residues. The CDR3 is CASRALLFLLAKNIQYF. CDR3 bases: TGTGCCAGCAGGGCCCTACTATTCCTGCTAGCCAAAAACATTCAGTACTTC.

Here the CDR3 reads CASSQDYALAGMEWSYEQYF. CDR3 coding DNA: TGCGCCAGCAGCCAAGATTATGCGCTAGCGGGAATGGAATGGTCCTACGAGCAGTACTTC. The rearrangement links TRBV4-3 to TRBJ2-7, with 9 bases lining up with TRBD2. Trimming at V came to 0 bases and at J to 1 base, leaving 16 bases not matched to a gene. The CDR3 extends over 20 amino acids. CDR1 LGHNA and CDR2 YSLEER come from the germline V gene.

V and J are TRBV7-9 and TRBJ1-2; TRBD1 matches at 7 bases. V was clipped by 5 bases and J by 3 bases; unmatched bases: 6. Germline CDR1 is SEHNR and CDR2 is FQNEAQ (reference sequence). The CDR3 contains 14 residues. The CDR3 here is CASSRNRGDYGYTF. The CDR3 region has the DNA TGTGCCAGCAGCAGAAACAGGGGTGACTATGGCTACACCTTC.

This clonotype was seen a handful of times. The J gene is TRBJ2-1, the V gene TRBV27; 7 bases align to TRBD2. V gave up 3 bases and J gave up 6 bases; unmatched junction bases: 2. CDR1 is MNHEY, CDR2 SMNVEV, per germline (reference sequence). The CDR3 has 13 residues. In nucleotides, the CDR3 is TGTGCCAGCAGTTTTGGCGGGAGCAATGAGCAGTTCTTC. Protein sequence: CASSFGGSNEQFF.

This chain uses TRBV7-2 with TRBJ2-7; 9 bases are a match to TRBD2. Germline V lookup: CDR1 SGHTA, CDR2 FQGNSA. V shed 0 bases, J shed 3 bases, and the junction held 3 bases outside the gene matches. The CDR3 totals 15 residues. CDR3 residues: CASSLAYSGSYEQYF. The CDR3 bases are TGTGCCAGCAGCTTAGCGTATAGCGGGAGCTACGAGCAGTACTTC.

The chain uses TRBV10-3 and TRBJ1-6, with 10 bases aligning to TRBD1. The CDR3 has 15 amino acids. Trimming at V came to 6 bases and at J to 7 bases, leaving 6 bases not matched to a gene. The germline gives CDR1 ENHRY, CDR2 SYGVKD. CDR3 nucleotides: TGTGCCATCAGGCCGGGACAGGGGAGAAATTCACCCCTCCACTTT. This codes for CAIRPGQGRNSPLHF.

This clonotype was counted between two and nine times. The chain employs TRBV15 and TRBJ1-2; 10 bases line up with TRBD1. CDR1 LNHNV and CDR2 YYDKDF come from the germline V gene (reference sequence). The V gene end was trimmed by 8 bases and the J gene end by 6 bases; junction bases not matched to a gene: 9. The CDR3 consists of 14 residues. The CDR3 DNA reads TGTGCCACCGCCCGGGACAGGGGTCTTCATGGCTACACCTTC. Amino acids: CATARDRGLHGYTF.

The sample holds many counts of this clonotype. The chain is built from TRBV20-1 and TRBJ1-4; D is unresolved. Looked up from germline, CDR1 is DFQATT and CDR2 is SNEGSKA (reference sequence). The length of the CDR3 is 12 residues. Trimming left V 1 base short and J 6 bases short, with 6 bases between. The CDR3 region has the DNA TGCAGTGCTAGAGGGTTCGATGAAAAACTGTTTTTT. This translates into CSARGFDEKLFF.

For this clonotype: The conserved final phenylalanine or tryptophan is absent from the CDR3, which likely points to a read error. V is TRBV11-2 and J is TRBJ2-3; D perhaps matches TRBD2 (6 bases). The V and J ends lost 4 bases and 3 bases respectively, with 11 bases between them. There are 14 residues in the CDR3. Germline V CDR1 and CDR2: SGHAT, FQNNGV. CDR3 coding DNA: TGTGCCAGCAGCTCGTCTGGGGGGACAGATACGCAGTATTCT. Protein product: CASSSSGGTDTQYS.

This clonotype was seen more than once but under ten times. V is TRBV20-1 and J is TRBJ2-7; TRBD2 might be the D (6 bases). Germline V gives CDR1 DFQATT, CDR2 SNEGSKA (reference sequence). This CDR3 contains 14 residues. V was clipped by 6 bases and J by 4 bases, with 19 bases between them. The CDR3 nucleotides are TGCAGTGCCGCCTCAGGACACGGGGGATACGAGCAGTACTTC. This encodes CSAASGHGGYEQYF.

The sample holds many counts of this clonotype. This sequence joins TRBV12-3 or TRBV12-4 and TRBJ1-2; the D is unclear. The CDR3 spans 13 residues. V lost 6 bases and J 0 bases, leaving 8 bases between the germline ends. In DNA form, the CDR3 reads TGTGCCAGCAGGCCCGGGACTAACTATGGCTACACCTTC. Protein: CASRPGTNYGYTF.

This clonotype was observed a handful of times. V usage is TRBV7-2 and J usage is TRBJ2-5, with TRBD2 matching over 12 bases. Germline CDR1 reads SGHTA; CDR2 reads FQGNSA. V lost 1 base to trimming and J lost 3 bases; unmatched junction nucleotides: 3. The CDR3 loop spans 16 amino acids. This chain's CDR3 is CASSLDPSGGEETQYF. The CDR3 nucleotides are TGTGCCAGCAGCTTAGATCCTAGCGGGGGGGAAGAGACCCAGTACTTC.